This T cell receptor beta chain stems from a study of response to subunit inactivated influenza vaccine. Study-wide findings and caveats: Each seasonal influenza vaccination, the authors suggested, recruits few new T cells.

Trimming removed 5 bases from V and 4 bases from J, with 10 bases in between. The CDR3 is made up of 13 amino acids. Germline V gene lookup returns CDR1 SGDLS and CDR2 YYNGEE. This clonotype was observed at least ten times. Its antigen is unknown. TCRdb re-derived calls from the RT-PCR reads in MiXCR, one entry per CDR3 protein. Altogether approximately 200,000 distinct CDR3 sequences are present, 14% being singletons, with the ten largest covering about 25%. The specimen comprised CD8+ T cells sorted from PBMCs, sampled 4 to 6 days after vaccination. This TCR came from a man aged 45 to 65 who received an inactivated influenza vaccine. The V gene is TRBV9, the J gene TRBJ1-5; D gene unclear. CDR3: CASSVDGNQPQHF. The CDR3 DNA reads as TGTGCCAGCAGTGTGGACGGGAATCAGCCCCAGCATTTT.